Described below is a single T cell receptor (beta chain) sequence and its context. This sample is drawn from a study of cytomegalovirus exposure and HLA in healthy donors. Primers included in the PCR were 60 Vbeta and 13 Jbeta primers. Clones were sequenced by immunoSEQ multiplex PCR, and TCRdb holds only the in-frame ones, with some missing. The listing records just over 80,000 clones. CDR1 is GTSNPN and CDR2 is SVGIG in the germline V gene (reference sequence). CDR3 size: 13 residues. Trimming took off 4 bases at V and 0 bases at J, with 9 bases between the two ends. The clonotype originates from a woman between 25 and 40 years old in good health and CMV-seronegative. The sequenced sample consisted of PBMCs. The chain has TRBV30 and TRBJ1-2; the D is unclear. The DNA for the CDR3 is TGTGCCTGGAAGGAGATTACTAACTATGGCTACACCTTC. This encodes CAWKEITNYGYTF.